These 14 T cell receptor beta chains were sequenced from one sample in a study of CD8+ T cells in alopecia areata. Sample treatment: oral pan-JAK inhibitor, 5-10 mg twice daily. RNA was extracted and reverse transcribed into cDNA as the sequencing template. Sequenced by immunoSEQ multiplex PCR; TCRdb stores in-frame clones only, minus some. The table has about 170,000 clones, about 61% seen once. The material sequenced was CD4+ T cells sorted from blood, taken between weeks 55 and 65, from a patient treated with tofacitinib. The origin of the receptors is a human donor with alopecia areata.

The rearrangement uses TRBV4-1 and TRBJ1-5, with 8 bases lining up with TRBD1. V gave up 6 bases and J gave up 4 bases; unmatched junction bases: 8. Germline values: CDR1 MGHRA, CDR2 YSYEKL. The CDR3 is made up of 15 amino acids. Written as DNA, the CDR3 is TGCGCCAGCAGATCCGTCAGGGGGCAGAATCAGCCCCAGCATTTT. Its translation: CASRSVRGQNQPQHF.

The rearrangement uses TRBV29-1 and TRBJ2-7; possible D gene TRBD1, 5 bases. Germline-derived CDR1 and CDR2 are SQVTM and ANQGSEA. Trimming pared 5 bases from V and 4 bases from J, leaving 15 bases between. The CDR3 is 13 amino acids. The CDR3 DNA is TGCAGCGTTTGGGGCGAGTCGAGGTACGAGCAGTACTTC. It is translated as CSVWGESRYEQYF.

The CDR3 DNA follows: TGTGCCAGCAGTGAAGTTCGGGGGTTCTACGAGCAGTACTTC. Its translation: CASSEVRGFYEQYF. This chain joins TRBV6-1 and TRBJ2-7, with a weak D call TRBD2 (6 bases). The CDR3 has 14 amino acids. The V gene's germline CDR1 is MNHNS and CDR2 SASEGT. Trimming took off 1 base at V and 3 bases at J, with 10 bases between the two ends.

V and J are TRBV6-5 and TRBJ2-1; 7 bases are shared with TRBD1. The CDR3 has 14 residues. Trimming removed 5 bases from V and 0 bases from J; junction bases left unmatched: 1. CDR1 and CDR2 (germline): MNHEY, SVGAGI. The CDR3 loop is CASSDRVSYNEQFF. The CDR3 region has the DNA TGTGCCAGCAGTGACAGGGTCTCCTACAATGAGCAGTTCTTC.

The DNA for the CDR3 is TGCGCCAGCAGCCAACCCACCCATAGCAATCAGCCCCAGCATTTT. This translates into CASSQPTHSNQPQHF. V and J are TRBV4-1 and TRBJ1-5; D remains unclear. V gave up 2 bases and J gave up 0 bases, with 8 bases separating them. The CDR3 totals 15 residues. Germline CDR1 MGHRA, CDR2 YSYEKL.

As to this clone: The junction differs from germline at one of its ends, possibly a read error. CDR3 nucleotide sequence: TGTTCCTGGCGGCGGCCGGGGGACGCCTACGAGCAGTACTTC. Translating gives CSWRRPGDAYEQYF. The V gene is TRBV30, the J gene TRBJ2-7; D might be TRBD2 (6 bases). Germline V gives CDR1 GTSNPN, CDR2 SVGIG (reference sequence). CDR3 size: 14 residues.

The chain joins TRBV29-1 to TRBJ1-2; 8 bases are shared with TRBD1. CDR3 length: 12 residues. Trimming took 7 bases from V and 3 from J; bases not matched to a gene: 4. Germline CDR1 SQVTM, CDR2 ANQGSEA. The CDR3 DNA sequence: TGCAGCGGTGGACAGGGAGACTATGGCTACACCTTC. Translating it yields CSGGQGDYGYTF.

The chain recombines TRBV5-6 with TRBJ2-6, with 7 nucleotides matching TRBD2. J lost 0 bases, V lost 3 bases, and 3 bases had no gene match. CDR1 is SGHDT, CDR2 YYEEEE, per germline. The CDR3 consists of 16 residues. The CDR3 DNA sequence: TGTGCCAGCAGCTCCCGGGGGGTCTCTGGGGCCAACGTCCTGACTTTC. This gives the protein CASSSRGVSGANVLTF.

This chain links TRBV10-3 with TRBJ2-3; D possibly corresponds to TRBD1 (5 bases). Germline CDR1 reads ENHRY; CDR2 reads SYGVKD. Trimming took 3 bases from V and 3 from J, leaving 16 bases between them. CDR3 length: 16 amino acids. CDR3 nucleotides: TGTGCCATCAGTGAAAGGGGCAGATTGGTGACAGATACGCAGTATTTT. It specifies CAISERGRLVTDTQYF.

In nucleotides, the CDR3 is TGCGCCAGCAGCTCGGGACAGGGTTTGGATACGCAGTATTTT. This encodes CASSSGQGLDTQYF. V and J are TRBV5-1 and TRBJ2-3; TRBD1 matches 9 bases. This CDR3 comprises 14 residues. J lost 6 bases, V lost 3 bases, and 5 bases had no gene match. Per germline, CDR1 SGHRS and CDR2 YFSETQ.

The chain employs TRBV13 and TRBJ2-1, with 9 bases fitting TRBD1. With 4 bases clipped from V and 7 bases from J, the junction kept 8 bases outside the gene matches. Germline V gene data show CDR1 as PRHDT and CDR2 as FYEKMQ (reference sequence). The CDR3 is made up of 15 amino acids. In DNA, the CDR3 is TGTGCCAGCAGCTCCACAGGGGGCTCCGTTAATGAGCAGTTCTTC. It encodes CASSSTGGSVNEQFF.

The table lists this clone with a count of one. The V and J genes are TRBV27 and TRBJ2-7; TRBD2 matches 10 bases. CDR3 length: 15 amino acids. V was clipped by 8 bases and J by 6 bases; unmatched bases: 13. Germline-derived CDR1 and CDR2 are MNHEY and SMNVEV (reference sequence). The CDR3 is CASSPARLAGVEQYF. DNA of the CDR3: TGTGCCAGCTCACCCGCCCGGCTAGCGGGGGTCGAGCAGTACTTC.

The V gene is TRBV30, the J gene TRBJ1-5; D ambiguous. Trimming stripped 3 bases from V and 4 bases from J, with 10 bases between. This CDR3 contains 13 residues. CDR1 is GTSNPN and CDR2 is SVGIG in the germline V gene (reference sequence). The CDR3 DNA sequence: TGTGCCTGGAGCACCACATTGAATCAGCCCCAGCATTTT. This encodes CAWSTTLNQPQHF.

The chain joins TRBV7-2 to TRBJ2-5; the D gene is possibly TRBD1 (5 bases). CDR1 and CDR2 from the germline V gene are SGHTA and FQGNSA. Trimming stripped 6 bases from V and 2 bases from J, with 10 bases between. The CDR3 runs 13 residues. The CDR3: CASRLTAQETQYF. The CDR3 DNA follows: TGTGCCAGCAGGTTGACAGCTCAAGAGACCCAGTACTTC.